The following is a T cell receptor beta chain sequence with its context. This clone was seen only once. Its antigen specificity is not known. No much larger clonotype is one base removed from it; base qualities were not supplied. This specimen belongs to a study of pediatric ulcerative colitis (dated by TCRdb to about 2019). Study-wide context: Nine or ten newly diagnosed, treatment-naive pediatric ulcerative colitis patients and a few non-IBD control children each provided paired blood and rectal samples. The paper's findings and limits, for the study overall: The healthy control group was small, with only a handful of individuals. A couple of rectal CDR3 clonotypes were found in every ulcerative colitis patient but in no control. Features of the rectal repertoire distinguished controls, mild-moderate colitis patients and acute severe colitis patients, and in acute severe colitis, rectal diversity was reduced because of clonal expansions. For technical reasons, substantially fewer templates were yielded by the blood samples of two patients, and these blood samples were excluded from blood-rectal overlap analysis. Compared with controls, ulcerative colitis patients showed significantly higher autologous blood-rectal clonal overlap, a finding that suggests increased T cell trafficking to inflamed tissue. Repertoires were derived from total lymphocyte DNA, so rare subsets such as regulatory T cells may have patterns not reflected. T cells from blood may have been included in the rectal pinch biopsies, particularly in patients with overt colitis.

One to two pinch biopsies were taken from the rectum for research during colonoscopy. The control children had a colonoscopy because IBD was suspected, showed normal endoscopy both macroscopically and histologically, and did not receive an IBD diagnosis during the next year. Before DNA isolation, rectal biopsies were subjected to proteinase K digestion. The Wizard kit (Promega) was used to extract genomic DNA from blood and intestinal samples. Through the immunoSEQ TRB Survey service, multiplex V and J primers were used to amplify rearranged CDR3 beta regions from genomic DNA. To keep sequencing depth equal across samples, survey-level depth of up to 500,000 reads per sample was applied. The libraries were purified and pooled, then sequenced using Illumina technology. Under the source paper's analysis protocol: Productive clonality, sample overlap, pairwise scatters, CDR3 beta length, V/D/J gene usage and productiveness were all assessed with the immunoSEQ online tools. Alongside Shannon and Simpson indices, calculated diversity was computed as the number of unique rearrangements divided by total templates, multiplied by 100. Principal component analysis was performed on Z-score normalized data with the R prcomp function and the ggbiplot package. Blood-rectal clonal overlap within each subject was quantified with Morisita's index. Sourced from immuneACCESS, this table was stored by TCRdb with only in-frame sequences that have V and J called. A share of the clones is absent; for the studies checked, an unresolved V gene accounts for under half, and the remainder has no known explanation. That table furnishes V, J and clone size, whereas the DNA furnished D and trimming. The sample yields around 13,000 clones; over 60% were counted once. Roughly 4.5% of the sample is held by the ten biggest clonotypes.

The source material was gut tissue. The source of this sequence is a boy aged 5-17 years who was a control in a study of pediatric ulcerative colitis.

The DNA reads as follows: TGCGCCAGCAGCTTGGAGGGGGCAAACTCTGGAAACACCATATATTTT. Protein translation: CASSLEGANSGNTIYF. The V and J genes are TRBV5-1 and TRBJ1-3, and TRBD1 aligns with 7 junction nucleotides. The junction shows trimming of 0 bases on V and 0 bases on J, and the gene matches do not reach 3 bases of it. The germline V gene yields SGHRS for CDR1 and YFSETQ for CDR2. The CDR3 runs 16 amino acids, cysteine and phenylalanine included. Only the CDR3 region is kept as DNA, spanning 48 bases read in frame from base 1. Full variable domain (CDR3 extended with the reference TRBV5-1 and TRBJ1-3 proteins): KAGVTQTPRYLIKTRGQQVTLSCSPISGHRSVSWYQQTPGQGLQFLFEYFSETQRNKGNFPGRFSGRQFSNSRSEMNVSTLELGDSALYLCASSLEGANSGNTIYFGEGSWLTVV.